This T cell receptor beta chain originates from a study of T cells after yellow fever vaccination. V was trimmed by 6 bases and J by 4 bases, leaving 7 bases between them. Germline values: CDR1 KGHDR, CDR2 SFDVKD. CDR3 size: 12 residues. TCRdb ran MiXCR on the 5' RACE reads and lists one entry per CDR3 protein. Of 230,000 or so distinct CDR3 sequences listed, roughly 6.3% were seen once; the top ten hold about 0.95%. With respect to this clonotype: Its antigen is unidentified.

Whole-study results and caveats: Abundant clonotypes from the bulk population could contaminate FACS-sorted repertoires.

The TCR comes from a man between 25 and 39 years old who received the YFV17D yellow fever vaccine. The sequencing here drew on CD4+ T cells sorted from PBMCs, taken on the day of the yellow fever booster vaccination. This chain links TRBV24-1 with TRBJ2-3; unclear D gene. CDR3: CATSSDADTQYF. As DNA, the CDR3 is TGTGCCACCAGTAGTGACGCAGATACGCAGTATTTT.